This T cell receptor beta chain was documented in a study of preoperative IRX-2 immunotherapy in early breast cancer. V trimming: 2 bases; J trimming: 7 bases; junction bases outside the gene matches: 11. Germline CDR1 and CDR2: SSHAT and FNYEAQ (reference sequence). CDR3 length: 17 residues. Treatment of the sample: preoperative locoregional IRX-2 cytokine immunotherapy. Patients received preoperative, locoregional IRX-2 cytokine immunotherapy in a phase Ib study. Clones were read by immunoSEQ multiplex PCR, and TCRdb kept only the in-frame ones, dropping some. The data hold about 33,000 clones, with 85% to 90% observed a single time.

The chain links TRBV7-7 to TRBJ2-7; 13 bases line up with TRBD2. The source of this sequence is a human donor with breast cancer. The starting material was tumor tissue, obtained after IRX-2 immunotherapy. CDR3 in DNA: TGTGCCAGCAGCTTAACGAAACTAGCGGGAGGGCCATTAGAGCAGTACTTC. It is translated as CASSLTKLAGGPLEQYF.